This T cell receptor (beta chain) emerged from a study of blood T cells in healthy people across ages. Findings and limits, study-wide: Naive and antigen-experienced cells could not be conclusively compared, given unsorted PBMCs. It was held that diversity estimates obtained from one million T cells represented underestimates. Measured against age, TCR beta diversity per million T cells decreased in a roughly linear manner.

At least 5 micrograms of total RNA were extracted per sample. Sample-barcoded 5' priming and a J-beta primer mix drove a second PCR of about 7 to 11 cycles. Each CDR3 protein gets one entry after TCRdb re-called the 5' RACE reads with MiXCR. Of around 1.5 million distinct CDR3 sequences in the sample, approximately 40% were seen once. Trimming shortened V by 4 bases and J by 2 bases, and 11 bases separated the two germline ends. This CDR3 is built from 14 residues. The germline gives CDR1 SGHKS, CDR2 YYEKEE (reference sequence). On this clonotype: Antigen specificity is unknown.

The chain employs TRBV5-5 and TRBJ2-3, with D perhaps matching TRBD1 (6 bases). The receptor was isolated from a woman younger than 35 in good health. The sequenced sample consisted of blood. The CDR3: CASSLDRLTDTQYF. The CDR3 DNA sequence: TGTGCCAGCAGCCTGGACAGACTCACAGATACGCAGTATTTT.